Shown below are 9 T cell receptor beta chains from a single sample sequenced in a study of blood T cell repertoires in COVID-19. Here immunoSEQ multiplex PCR was the method, and the copy in TCRdb shows in-frame clones only, minus some. The table includes some 140,000 clones, approximately 80% detected once. Sequences were obtained from peripheral blood. These receptors were taken from a woman between 55 and 75 years old with acute or convalescent COVID-19.

V usage is TRBV21-1 and J usage is TRBJ2-7; the table calls TRBD2, which could not be checked here. TRBV21-1 is marked as a pseudogene. The CDR3 loop spans 11 amino acids. CDR3: CASREVHEQYF. The CDR3, as DNA: TGTGCCAGCAGAGAGGTCCACGAGCAGTACTTC.

The chain employs TRBV6-5 and TRBJ1-4; possible D gene TRBD1, 5 bases. In germline, CDR1 is MNHEY, CDR2 SVGAGI. The CDR3 extends over 15 amino acids. V lost 2 bases, J lost 7 bases, and 14 bases lay in between. CDR3 sequence reads: CASSYARGRSEKLFF. CDR3 DNA sequence: TGTGCCAGCAGTTACGCGCGGGGGAGGAGTGAAAAACTGTTTTTT.

The V gene is TRBV7-2, the J gene TRBJ1-2; a weak D match, TRBD1 (6 bases). Per germline, CDR1 SGHTA and CDR2 FQGNSA. The V end lost 5 bases, the J end lost 8 bases, and 18 bases lay between the germline ends. The CDR3 is made up of 14 amino acids. The DNA for the CDR3 is TGTGCCAGCAGCGCCTACAGGGTCGAGGGGGGCTACACCTTC. Translation: CASSAYRVEGGYTF.

A single count supports this clone. The chain is built from TRBV30 and TRBJ2-3, with D perhaps matching TRBD2 (6 bases). The CDR3 contains 17 residues. Trimming removed 0 bases at V and 3 bases at J, with 19 bases between. CDR1 and CDR2 from the germline V gene are GTSNPN and SVGIG (reference sequence). The CDR3 sequence is CAWSVLGRSRGTDTQYF. In DNA form, the CDR3 reads TGTGCCTGGAGTGTTCTCGGCAGGTCCCGGGGGACAGATACGCAGTATTTT.

The V gene is TRBV5-5, the J gene TRBJ1-4; D is possibly TRBD1 (5 bases). Germline CDR1 SGHKS, CDR2 YYEKEE (reference sequence). CDR3 length: 16 amino acids. Trimming removed 0 bases at V and 8 bases at J, with 17 bases between. The CDR3 loop reads CASSLGPDNRKEKLFF. The CDR3 DNA reads as TGTGCCAGCAGCTTGGGGCCGGACAACAGAAAGGAAAAACTGTTTTTT.

The J gene is TRBJ1-1, the V gene TRBV6-5; 7 nucleotides agree with TRBD1. The trim removed 6 bases at V and 1 base at J, leaving 5 bases unmatched. Germline-derived CDR1 and CDR2 are MNHEY and SVGAGI. This CDR3 spans 14 amino acids. CDR3 protein: CASSRGQRNTEAFF. The CDR3 region has the DNA TGTGCCAGCAGCAGGGGACAGAGGAACACTGAAGCTTTCTTT.

A remark on this clone: The same CDR3 arises from other DNA sequences in this sample as well. The V gene is TRBV15, the J gene TRBJ2-3; perhaps TRBD2 as D (5 bases). V shed 1 base and J shed 3 bases, with 11 bases lying between them. CDR1 LNHNV and CDR2 YYDKDF come from the germline V gene (reference sequence). The CDR3 runs to 15 residues. This CDR3 reads CATSRVTGITDTQYF. The CDR3 region has the DNA TGTGCCACCAGCAGAGTAACGGGGATAACAGATACGCAGTATTTT.

This chain joins TRBV5-4 and TRBJ1-2, with D possibly being TRBD1 (5 bases). This CDR3 spans 15 amino acids. V lost 5 bases to trimming and J lost 4 bases, with 18 bases between them. The V gene's germline CDR1 is SGHNT and CDR2 YYREEE (reference sequence). CDR3: CASRVGAGKGYGYTF. As DNA, the CDR3 is TGTGCCAGCAGGGTTGGCGCAGGGAAAGGCTATGGCTACACCTTC.

The rearrangement joins TRBV18 to TRBJ1-2; D not resolved. Trimming removed 2 bases from V and 4 bases from J, with 14 bases in between. This CDR3 contains 15 residues. Per germline, CDR1 KGHSH and CDR2 LQKENI. CDR3 nucleotide sequence: TGTGCCAGCTCACCAACTAAGGTCTCTGGCTATGGCTACACCTTC. Translating it yields CASSPTKVSGYGYTF. The full variable domain, rest sourced from reference TRBV18 and TRBJ1-2, is NAGVMQNPRHLVRRRGQEARLRCSPMKGHSHVYWYRQLPEEGLKFMVYLQKENIIDESGMPKERFSAEFPKEGPSILRIQQVVRGDSAAYFCASSPTKVSGYGYTFGSGTRLTVV.